Shown below are 15 T cell receptor beta chains from a single sample sequenced in a study of beta chain features in type 1 diabetes. The isolated RNA, all of it, was reverse transcribed, so expressed TCRB transcripts were what got sequenced. Some clones are missing from TCRdb's copy, which holds only in-frame ones; the method was immunoSEQ multiplex PCR. This sample has approximately 340,000 clones; more than 12% occur once, and the top ten carry 0.019%. Sequencing was carried out using naive CD4+ T cells from blood. The receptors stem from a woman in her late teens or twenties in good health.

The V and J genes are TRBV13 and TRBJ2-7, with TRBD1 matching 9 bases. Germline values: CDR1 PRHDT, CDR2 FYEKMQ (reference sequence). V shed 0 bases and J 2 bases; nucleotides not matched to a gene: 2. The CDR3 consists of 15 residues. The CDR3, as DNA: TGTGCCAGCAGCTTAGGAGGGGACAGGGCCTACGAGCAGTACTTC. Translation: CASSLGGDRAYEQYF.

There are a few counts of this clone. The genes are TRBV5-4 and TRBJ2-1, with 8 bases matching TRBD1. The CDR3 has 15 residues. Germline CDR1 and CDR2: SGHNT and YYREEE (reference sequence). Losses at the gene ends were 4 bases for V and 4 bases for J; bases not matched to a gene: 7. CDR3 sequence: CASSMGQVGYNEQFF. DNA of the CDR3: TGTGCCAGCAGCATGGGACAGGTCGGTTACAATGAGCAGTTCTTC.

This clone showed up just a few times. The chain links TRBV28 to TRBJ2-3, with D possibly TRBD2 on 5 matching bases. V lost 7 bases, J lost 2 bases, and 13 bases lay in between. Looked up from germline, CDR1 is MDHEN and CDR2 is SYDVKM. The CDR3 totals 14 residues. The CDR3 reads CASNGGINTDTQYF. Here the CDR3 DNA reads TGTGCCAGCAACGGAGGAATTAACACAGATACGCAGTATTTT.

This clone was seen more than once but under ten times. The chain is built from TRBV29-1 and TRBJ2-2, with 9 positions matching TRBD1. Germline CDR1 reads SQVTM; CDR2 reads ANQGSEA. This CDR3 contains 15 residues. Unmatched junction bases numbered 10, after V lost 7 bases and J lost 4 bases. CDR3 sequence: CSADLQGARTGELFF. The DNA for the CDR3 is TGCAGCGCTGACCTACAGGGGGCGCGCACCGGGGAGCTGTTTTTT.

The chain links TRBV29-1 to TRBJ2-3, with D unclear. The CDR3 loop spans 13 amino acids. The germline CDR1 and CDR2 sequences are SQVTM and ANQGSEA. V was cut by 4 bases and J by 1 base, with 9 bases left in between. The CDR3 region is CSVALRGTDTQYF. The CDR3 DNA reads TGCAGCGTTGCATTACGGGGCACAGATACGCAGTATTTT.

This clone was detected a few times. This rearrangement joins TRBV6-5 to TRBJ2-3; 8 bases map to TRBD1. CDR3 length: 15 residues. Trimming at V came to 6 bases and at J to 1 base, leaving 6 bases not matched to a gene. CDR1 MNHEY and CDR2 SVGAGI come from the germline V gene. The CDR3 DNA reads as TGTGCCAGCAGAGGCGACAGGGGAGGCACAGATACGCAGTATTTT. The encoded protein is CASRGDRGGTDTQYF.

The chain links TRBV18 to TRBJ2-7; 9 bases match TRBD2. Looked up from germline, CDR1 is KGHSH and CDR2 is LQKENI. The CDR3 has 15 residues. After removal of 3 bases from V and 3 bases from J, the junction contained 6 bases not matched to a gene. CDR3 region: CASSPLGLAGYEQYF. The CDR3 coding sequence is TGTGCCAGCTCACCTTTGGGACTAGCCGGCTACGAGCAGTACTTC.

This clone was detected only a few times. This chain joins TRBV19 and TRBJ2-1; 12 nucleotides agree with TRBD1. Per germline, CDR1 LNHDA and CDR2 SQIVND (reference sequence). There are 16 residues in the CDR3. The J segment lost 7 bases and the V segment lost 5 bases, leaving 9 bases of the junction unmatched. The CDR3 protein is CASSDSGTGGPNEQFF. CDR3 coding DNA: TGTGCCAGTAGTGACTCCGGGACAGGGGGCCCTAATGAGCAGTTCTTC.

This chain uses TRBV11-2 with TRBJ2-1, with a possible D match to TRBD2 (6 bases). Between the trimmed V and J ends, which lost 5 bases and 6 bases, there was a span of 20 bases. This CDR3 is built from 16 residues. Germline assignment: CDR1 SGHAT and CDR2 FQNNGV. CDR3 amino acids: CASSPRLVSSFNEQFF. The CDR3 DNA reads as TGTGCCAGCAGCCCTCGACTAGTAAGTAGTTTCAATGAGCAGTTCTTC.

The chain links TRBV9 to TRBJ2-7; D is unresolved. Trimming cost V 0 bases and J 4 bases, with 14 bases left between them. The CDR3 length is 15 residues. In germline, CDR1 is SGDLS, CDR2 YYNGEE. The CDR3: CASSVALEMVYEQYF. In DNA form, the CDR3 reads TGTGCCAGCAGCGTAGCCCTAGAAATGGTTTACGAGCAGTACTTC. Together with reference TRBV9 and TRBJ2-7, the CDR3 gives the full variable domain: DSGVTQTPKHLITATGQRVTLRCSPRSGDLSVYWYQQSLDQGLQFLIQYYNGEERAKGNILERFSAQQFPDLHSELNLSSLELGDSALYFCASSVALEMVYEQYFGPGTRLTVT.

V usage is TRBV29-1 and J usage is TRBJ2-7, with TRBD2 matching 9 bases. Germline assignment: CDR1 SQVTM and CDR2 ANQGSEA. This CDR3 comprises 14 residues. The V and J ends lost 4 bases and 5 bases, in that order; junction bases with no gene match: 9. The CDR3 DNA sequence: TGCAGCGTTGGGTTGGGACTAGCCGCCCACGAGCAGTACTTC. This encodes CSVGLGLAAHEQYF.

This clone turned up a few times. The J gene is TRBJ2-2, the V gene TRBV7-2; TRBD1 matches 8 bases. The CDR3 spans 15 residues. The J segment lost 7 bases and the V segment lost 5 bases, leaving 9 bases of the junction unmatched. Germline V gene sequence: CDR1 SGHTA, CDR2 FQGNSA. The CDR3 DNA follows: TGTGCCAGCAGCCCCCGGACAGGGCTGGACGGGGAGCTGTTTTTT. This encodes CASSPRTGLDGELFF.

The chain combines TRBV7-9 with TRBJ2-2; tentatively, D is TRBD1 (5 bases). V shed 1 base and J shed 3 bases, with 9 bases lying between them. Germline-derived CDR1 and CDR2 are SEHNR and FQNEAQ (reference sequence). The CDR3 loop spans 15 amino acids. In DNA, the CDR3 is TGTGCCAGCAGCTTAGTGGGGCTGGACACCGGGGAGCTGTTTTTT. It yields the protein CASSLVGLDTGELFF.

The rearrangement links TRBV7-2 to TRBJ1-5; no definite D call. V lost 1 base to trimming and J lost 2 bases, with 6 bases between them. CDR3 length: 14 residues. CDR1 SGHTA and CDR2 FQGNSA come from the germline V gene. The CDR3 DNA reads as TGTGCCAGCAGCTTAGACAGAGGCAATCAGCCCCAGCATTTT. Translated: CASSLDRGNQPQHF.

The chain couples TRBV14 to TRBJ2-1; 11 positions agree with TRBD1. The CDR3 is made up of 15 amino acids. Germline trimming cut 3 bases from V and 7 bases from J; bases unmatched to any gene: 5. The germline V gene has CDR1 SGHDN and CDR2 FVKESK. As DNA, the CDR3 is TGTGCCAGCAGCCACGGACAGGGGGCGAATAATGAGCAGTTCTTC. Its translation is CASSHGQGANNEQFF.